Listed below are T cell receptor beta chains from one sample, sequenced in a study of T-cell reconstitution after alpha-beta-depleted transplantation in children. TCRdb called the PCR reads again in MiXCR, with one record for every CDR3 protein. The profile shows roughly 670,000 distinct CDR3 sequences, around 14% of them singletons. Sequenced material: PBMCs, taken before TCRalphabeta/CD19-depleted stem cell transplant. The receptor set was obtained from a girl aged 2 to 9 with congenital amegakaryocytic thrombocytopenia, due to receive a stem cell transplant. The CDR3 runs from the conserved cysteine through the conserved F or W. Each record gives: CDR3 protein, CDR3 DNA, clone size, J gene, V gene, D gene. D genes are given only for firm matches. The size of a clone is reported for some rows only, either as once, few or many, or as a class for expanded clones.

cdr3_aa: CASSSMGLAGGSDEQFF; cdr3_nt: TGCGCCAGCAGCTCAATGGGACTAGCGGGAGGAAGCGATGAGCAGTTCTTC; clone_size: many; j_call: TRBJ2-1; v_call: TRBV5-1; d_call: TRBD2
cdr3_aa: CASSRDRPYNEQFF; cdr3_nt: TGTGCCAGCAGTCGAGACAGACCGTACAATGAGCAGTTCTTC; clone_size: few; j_call: TRBJ2-1; v_call: TRBV27; d_call: .
cdr3_aa: CASSTTGGTYEQYF; cdr3_nt: TGTGCCAGCAGCACCACCGGGGGTACCTACGAGCAGTACTTC; clone_size: many; j_call: TRBJ2-7; v_call: TRBV7-9; d_call: .
cdr3_aa: CASSMLGTGRTEAFF; cdr3_nt: TGTGCCAGTAGTATGTTGGGGACAGGGCGCACTGAAGCTTTCTTT; clone_size: .; j_call: TRBJ1-1; v_call: TRBV19; d_call: TRBD1
cdr3_aa: CASSSGQGVFNEQFF; cdr3_nt: TGTGCCAGCAGCTCGGGACAGGGGGTCTTCAATGAGCAGTTCTTC; clone_size: .; j_call: TRBJ2-1; v_call: TRBV5-5; d_call: TRBD1
cdr3_aa: CASSEQGAGANVLTF; cdr3_nt: TGTGCCAGCAGTGAACAAGGGGCTGGGGCCAACGTCCTGACTTTC; clone_size: few; j_call: TRBJ2-6; v_call: TRBV2; d_call: .
cdr3_aa: CASRGLVAGELFF; cdr3_nt: TGTGCCAGCAGGGGACTAGTCGCTGGGGAGCTGTTTTTT; clone_size: .; j_call: TRBJ2-2; v_call: TRBV2; d_call: TRBD2
cdr3_aa: CASSFTQPDTQYF; cdr3_nt: TGTGCCAGCAGCTTTACCCAGCCGGATACGCAGTATTTT; clone_size: many; j_call: TRBJ2-3; v_call: TRBV7-3; d_call: .
cdr3_aa: CAISESPSGRIGELFF; cdr3_nt: TGTGCCATCAGTGAGTCACCTAGCGGGAGAATCGGGGAGCTGTTTTTT; clone_size: many; j_call: TRBJ2-2; v_call: TRBV10-3; d_call: TRBD2
cdr3_aa: CASSLILAGVNEQFF; cdr3_nt: TGTGCCAGCAGCTTGATTCTAGCGGGAGTCAATGAGCAGTTCTTC; clone_size: few; j_call: TRBJ2-1; v_call: TRBV7-9; d_call: TRBD2
cdr3_aa: CASSVVPDGRFRDTKYF; cdr3_nt: TGTGCCAGCAGCGTAGTTCCGGACGGGAGGTTCCGAGATACGAAGTATTTT; clone_size: .; j_call: TRBJ2-3; v_call: TRBV9; d_call: TRBD2
cdr3_aa: CASSLVGQGRTEAFF; cdr3_nt: TGTGCCAGCAGCTTAGTCGGGCAGGGGAGAACTGAAGCTTTCTTT; clone_size: many; j_call: TRBJ1-1; v_call: TRBV11-2; d_call: .
cdr3_aa: CASSLVDSGSSYNEQFF; cdr3_nt: TGTGCCAGCAGCTTAGTAGATTCCGGGAGCTCCTACAATGAGCAGTTCTTC; clone_size: many; j_call: TRBJ2-1; v_call: TRBV7-2; d_call: .
cdr3_aa: CSAICQPQHF; cdr3_nt: TGCAGTGCTATTTGTCAGCCCCAGCATTTT; clone_size: many; j_call: TRBJ1-5; v_call: TRBV20-1; d_call: .
cdr3_aa: CSARSEGQDSYEQYF; cdr3_nt: TGCAGTGCTAGGAGTGAGGGGCAGGACTCCTACGAGCAGTACTTC; clone_size: many; j_call: TRBJ2-7; v_call: TRBV20-1; d_call: .
cdr3_aa: CASSSGHRKYEQYF; cdr3_nt: TGTGCCAGCAGCTCGGGACACCGAAAATACGAGCAGTACTTC; clone_size: .; j_call: TRBJ2-7; v_call: TRBV7-9; d_call: .
cdr3_aa: CASSSSGTATGELFF; cdr3_nt: TGTGCCAGCAGTTCCTCCGGGACAGCGACCGGGGAGCTGTTTTTT; clone_size: few; j_call: TRBJ2-2; v_call: TRBV12-3/TRBV12-4; d_call: TRBD1
cdr3_aa: CSARTSANTGELFF; cdr3_nt: TGCAGTGCACGGACTAGCGCAAACACCGGGGAGCTGTTTTTT; clone_size: few; j_call: TRBJ2-2; v_call: TRBV20-1; d_call: TRBD2
cdr3_aa: CASRPPLAVKGETQYF; cdr3_nt: TGTGCCAGCCGACCCCCACTAGCGGTAAAAGGGGAGACCCAGTACTTC; clone_size: few; j_call: TRBJ2-5; v_call: TRBV12-3/TRBV12-4; d_call: TRBD2
cdr3_aa: CASSLSGKHLGDTQYF; cdr3_nt: TGCGCCAGCAGCTTGAGCGGGAAGCACCTCGGGGATACGCAGTATTTT; clone_size: many; j_call: TRBJ2-3; v_call: TRBV5-1; d_call: TRBD2
cdr3_aa: CAISRTSGSGYNEQFF; cdr3_nt: TGTGCCATCAGTAGGACTAGCGGGAGCGGGTACAATGAGCAGTTCTTC; clone_size: many; j_call: TRBJ2-1; v_call: TRBV10-3; d_call: TRBD2
cdr3_aa: CSARAWDRGYEQYF; cdr3_nt: TGCAGTGCTAGGGCGTGGGACAGGGGCTACGAGCAGTACTTC; clone_size: many; j_call: TRBJ2-7; v_call: TRBV20-1; d_call: TRBD1
cdr3_aa: CASSLEEPRTDTQYF; cdr3_nt: TGTGCCAGCAGCTTGGAAGAGCCCCGCACAGATACGCAGTATTTT; clone_size: many; j_call: TRBJ2-3; v_call: TRBV5-5; d_call: .
cdr3_aa: CASSQYRLAGESSASTDTQYF; cdr3_nt: TGCGCCAGCAGCCAATATCGTTTAGCGGGAGAGTCATCAGCAAGCACAGATACGCAGTATTTT; clone_size: few; j_call: TRBJ2-3; v_call: TRBV4-1; d_call: TRBD2
cdr3_aa: CASSLGGRTSDTQYF; cdr3_nt: TGTGCCAGCAGCTTGGGAGGGAGGACGTCAGATACGCAGTATTTT; clone_size: few; j_call: TRBJ2-3; v_call: TRBV5-6; d_call: .
cdr3_aa: CASSAWERETQYF; cdr3_nt: TGTGCCAGCAGTGCATGGGAGAGGGAGACCCAGTACTTC; clone_size: many; j_call: TRBJ2-5; v_call: TRBV12-3/TRBV12-4; d_call: .
cdr3_aa: CASSPSATGELFF; cdr3_nt: TGTGCCAGCAGCCCCTCCGCTACCGGGGAGCTGTTTTTT; clone_size: few; j_call: TRBJ2-2; v_call: TRBV11-2; d_call: .
cdr3_aa: CASSLYNRGLPQETQYF; cdr3_nt: TGTGCCAGCAGTTTATACAACAGGGGGCTTCCACAAGAGACCCAGTACTTC; clone_size: .; j_call: TRBJ2-5; v_call: TRBV12-3/TRBV12-4; d_call: TRBD1
cdr3_aa: CASRSGLPSSYNEQFF; cdr3_nt: TGTGCCAGCAGGTCGGGACTCCCTAGCTCCTACAATGAGCAGTTCTTC; clone_size: .; j_call: TRBJ2-1; v_call: TRBV12-3/TRBV12-4; d_call: .
cdr3_aa: CASSQVPQGRNQPQHF; cdr3_nt: TGCGCCAGCAGCCAAGTGCCACAGGGGCGTAATCAGCCCCAGCATTTT; clone_size: .; j_call: TRBJ1-5; v_call: TRBV4-1; d_call: TRBD1
cdr3_aa: CASTGITRGTDTQYF; cdr3_nt: TGTGCCAGCACCGGAATCACAAGAGGGACAGATACGCAGTATTTT; clone_size: .; j_call: TRBJ2-3; v_call: TRBV28; d_call: .
cdr3_aa: CSARAGLNIQYF; cdr3_nt: TGCAGTGCTAGGGCAGGGTTAAACATTCAGTACTTC; clone_size: many; j_call: TRBJ2-4; v_call: TRBV20-1; d_call: .
cdr3_aa: CASSSPRERKGEQYF; cdr3_nt: TGTGCCAGCAGTTCCCCACGGGAGCGCAAAGGGGAGCAGTACTTC; clone_size: .; j_call: TRBJ2-7; v_call: TRBV6-5; d_call: .
cdr3_aa: CSATTGKETQYF; cdr3_nt: TGCAGTGCCACGACAGGGAAAGAGACCCAGTACTTC; clone_size: many; j_call: TRBJ2-5; v_call: TRBV20-1; d_call: TRBD1
cdr3_aa: CASSFSTQGNEQYF; cdr3_nt: TGTGCCAGCAGTTTCTCCACACAAGGGAACGAGCAGTACTTC; clone_size: few; j_call: TRBJ2-7; v_call: TRBV27; d_call: .
cdr3_aa: CASSSQTANQETQYF; cdr3_nt: TGCGCCAGCAGCTCTCAGACCGCAAACCAAGAGACCCAGTACTTC; clone_size: .; j_call: TRBJ2-5; v_call: TRBV5-1; d_call: .
cdr3_aa: CASNPPGGYEQFF; cdr3_nt: TGCGCCAGCAATCCCCCGGGAGGGTATGAGCAGTTCTTC; clone_size: many; j_call: TRBJ2-1; v_call: TRBV5-1; d_call: TRBD2
cdr3_aa: CASCSWTSGRFWGNNEQFF; cdr3_nt: TGTGCCAGCTGTTCTTGGACTAGCGGGAGATTTTGGGGGAACAATGAGCAGTTCTTC; clone_size: few; j_call: TRBJ2-1; v_call: TRBV6-4; d_call: TRBD2
cdr3_aa: CASSLVDRYYEQYF; cdr3_nt: TGCGCCAGCAGCTTGGTTGACCGATACTACGAGCAGTACTTC; clone_size: few; j_call: TRBJ2-7; v_call: TRBV5-1; d_call: .
cdr3_aa: CASSPIPSGRAYEQYF; cdr3_nt: TGTGCCAGCAGCCCGATCCCTAGCGGGAGGGCCTACGAGCAGTACTTC; clone_size: few; j_call: TRBJ2-7; v_call: TRBV3-1; d_call: TRBD2
cdr3_aa: CASRRETEAFF; cdr3_nt: TGTGCCAGCAGAAGGGAGACTGAAGCTTTCTTT; clone_size: many; j_call: TRBJ1-1; v_call: TRBV12-3/TRBV12-4; d_call: .
cdr3_aa: CSARSTRGITPLHF; cdr3_nt: TGCAGTGCTAGATCTACAAGGGGGATTACACCCCTCCACTTT; clone_size: many; j_call: TRBJ1-6; v_call: TRBV20-1; d_call: .
cdr3_aa: CASSMGEAQETQYF; cdr3_nt: TGCGCCAGCAGCATGGGAGAGGCCCAAGAGACCCAGTACTTC; clone_size: .; j_call: TRBJ2-5; v_call: TRBV5-1; d_call: .
cdr3_aa: CASSQKREPTSYEQYF; cdr3_nt: TGCGCCAGCAGCCAAAAAAGGGAACCCACTTCCTACGAGCAGTACTTC; clone_size: few; j_call: TRBJ2-7; v_call: TRBV4-1; d_call: .
cdr3_aa: CSESPSGSGDTQYF; cdr3_nt: TGCAGTGAAAGCCCCAGCGGGAGTGGAGATACGCAGTATTTT; clone_size: few; j_call: TRBJ2-3; v_call: TRBV20-1; d_call: TRBD2
cdr3_aa: CCARDLGGVLNTGELFF; cdr3_nt: TGCTGTGCTAGAGATCTGGGGGGAGTCCTGAACACCGGGGAGCTGTTTTTT; clone_size: .; j_call: TRBJ2-2; v_call: TRBV20-1; d_call: .
cdr3_aa: CASSLDRDVYEQYF; cdr3_nt: TGCGCCAGCAGCCTGGACAGGGACGTCTACGAGCAGTACTTC; clone_size: many; j_call: TRBJ2-7; v_call: TRBV5-1; d_call: TRBD1